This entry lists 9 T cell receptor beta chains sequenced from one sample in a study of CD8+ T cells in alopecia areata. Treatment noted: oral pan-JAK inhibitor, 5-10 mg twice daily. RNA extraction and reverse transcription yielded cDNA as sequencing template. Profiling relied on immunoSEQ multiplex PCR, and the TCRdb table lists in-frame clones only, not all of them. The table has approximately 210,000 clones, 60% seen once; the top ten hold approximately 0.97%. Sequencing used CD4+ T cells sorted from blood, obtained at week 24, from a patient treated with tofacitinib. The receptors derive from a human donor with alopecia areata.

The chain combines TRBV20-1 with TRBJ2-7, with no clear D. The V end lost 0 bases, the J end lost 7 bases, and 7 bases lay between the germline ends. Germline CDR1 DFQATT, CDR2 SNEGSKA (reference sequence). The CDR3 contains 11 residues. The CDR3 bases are TGCAGTGCTAGAGACCAACAGGAGCAGTACTTC. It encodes CSARDQQEQYF.

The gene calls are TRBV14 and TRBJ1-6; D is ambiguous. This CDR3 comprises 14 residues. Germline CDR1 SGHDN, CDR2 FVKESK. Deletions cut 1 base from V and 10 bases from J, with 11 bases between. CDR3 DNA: TGTGCCAGCAGCCAAGCGGTTTTAGGGTCACCCCTCCACTTT. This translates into CASSQAVLGSPLHF. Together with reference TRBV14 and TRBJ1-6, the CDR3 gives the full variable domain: EAGVTQFPSHSVIEKGQTVTLRCDPISGHDNLYWYRRVMGKEIKFLLHFVKESKQDESGMPNNRFLAERTGGTYSTLKVQPAELEDSGVYFCASSQAVLGSPLHFGNGTRLTVT.

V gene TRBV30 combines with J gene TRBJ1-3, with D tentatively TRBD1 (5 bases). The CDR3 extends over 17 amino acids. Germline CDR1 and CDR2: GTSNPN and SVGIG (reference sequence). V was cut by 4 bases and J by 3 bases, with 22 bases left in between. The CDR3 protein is CAWMGEPRRALGNTIYF. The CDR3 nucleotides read TGTGCCTGGATGGGGGAACCACGCAGGGCTCTTGGAAACACCATATATTTT.

Written as DNA, the CDR3 is TGCAGCGTCCAATCTTATAGCGGGAGAGTCAATGAGCAGTTCTTC. As protein: CSVQSYSGRVNEQFF. J is TRBJ2-1 and V is TRBV29-1; 9 nucleotides line up with TRBD2. V shed 6 bases and J 6 bases; nucleotides not matched to a gene: 12. The V gene's germline CDR1 is SQVTM and CDR2 ANQGSEA. The CDR3 contains 15 residues.

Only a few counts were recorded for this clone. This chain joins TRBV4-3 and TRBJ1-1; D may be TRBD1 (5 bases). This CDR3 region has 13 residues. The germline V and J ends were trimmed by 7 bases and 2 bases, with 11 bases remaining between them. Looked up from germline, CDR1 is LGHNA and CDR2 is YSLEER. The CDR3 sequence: CASTQDRNTEAFF. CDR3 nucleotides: TGCGCCAGCACGCAAGACAGAAACACTGAAGCTTTCTTT.

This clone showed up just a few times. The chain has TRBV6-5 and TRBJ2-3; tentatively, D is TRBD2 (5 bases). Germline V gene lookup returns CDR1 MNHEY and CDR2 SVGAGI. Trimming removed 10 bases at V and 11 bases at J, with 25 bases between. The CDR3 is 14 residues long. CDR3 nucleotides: TGTGCCACCCTTGGGGTCGACGAGGGTCGAAGGCAGTATTTT. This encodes CATLGVDEGRRQYF.

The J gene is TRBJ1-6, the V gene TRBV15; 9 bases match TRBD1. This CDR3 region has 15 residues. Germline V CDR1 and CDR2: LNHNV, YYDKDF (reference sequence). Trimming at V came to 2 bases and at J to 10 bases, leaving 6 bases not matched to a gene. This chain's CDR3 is CATSRQGQGRSPLHF. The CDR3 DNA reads TGTGCCACCAGCAGACAGGGACAGGGTCGGTCACCCCTCCACTTT.

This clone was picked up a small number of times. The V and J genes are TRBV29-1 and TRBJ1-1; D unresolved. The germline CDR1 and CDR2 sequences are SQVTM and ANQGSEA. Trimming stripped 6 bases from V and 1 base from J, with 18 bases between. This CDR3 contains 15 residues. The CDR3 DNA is TGCAGCGTCCTCCGGGAGACCGATCAGAACACTGAAGCTTTCTTT. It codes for CSVLRETDQNTEAFF. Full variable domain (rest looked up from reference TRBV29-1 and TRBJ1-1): SAVISQKPSRDICQRGTSLTIQCQVDSQVTMMFWYRQQPGQSLTLIATANQGSEATYESGFVIDKFPISRPNLTFSTLTVSNMSPEDSSIYLCSVLRETDQNTEAFFGQGTRLTVV.

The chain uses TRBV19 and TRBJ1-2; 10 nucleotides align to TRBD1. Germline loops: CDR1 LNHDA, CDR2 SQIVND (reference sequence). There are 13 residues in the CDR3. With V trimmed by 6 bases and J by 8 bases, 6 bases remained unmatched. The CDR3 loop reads CASRPGQGKGYTF. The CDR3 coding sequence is TGTGCCAGTAGACCGGGACAGGGGAAGGGCTACACCTTC. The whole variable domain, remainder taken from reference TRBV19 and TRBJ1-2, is DGGITQSPKYLFRKEGQNVTLSCEQNLNHDAMYWYRQDPGQGLRLIYYSQIVNDFQKGDIAEGYSVSREKKESFPLTVTSAQKNPTAFYLCASRPGQGKGYTFGSGTRLTVV.